The 23 T cell receptor beta chains presented below share a single source sample, sequenced in a study of T and B cells in COVID-19 patients. Multiplex PCR with BIOMED2 TRB-A/B primer pools amplified TRB rearrangements. A single record per CDR3 protein comes from TCRdb applying MiXCR to the multiplex PCR reads. The profile shows fewer than 15,000 distinct CDR3 sequences, 29% of them singletons. Each TRB amplification used roughly 230-550 ng of genomic DNA from blood. The sequencing input was blood. Receptor source: a human donor who had recovered from COVID-19.

In this sample, this clonotype turned up a few times. The V gene is TRBV5-4, the J gene TRBJ1-1, with TRBD1 matching 8 bases. Germline V gene sequence: CDR1 SGHNT, CDR2 YYREEE (reference sequence). The V gene end was trimmed by 3 bases and the J gene end by 1 base; junction bases not matched to a gene: 5. CDR3 length: 15 residues. The CDR3 is CASSSWTGPNTEAFF. The DNA of the CDR3 is TGTGCCAGCAGCTCCTGGACAGGGCCGAACACTGAAGCTTTCTTT.

This chain links TRBV5-5 with TRBJ1-5; TRBD1 is a possible D gene (6 bases). This CDR3 contains 17 residues. Germline-derived CDR1 and CDR2 are SGHKS and YYEKEE (reference sequence). Between the trimmed V and J ends, which lost 4 bases and 0 bases, there was a span of 17 bases. CDR3 loop: CASSPGGQVLSNQPQHF. DNA for the CDR3: TGTGCCAGCAGCCCCGGGGGGCAGGTCCTTAGCAATCAGCCCCAGCATTTT.

This clonotype is medium-sized. The genes are TRBV6-2 or TRBV6-3 and TRBJ2-2; 14 bases match TRBD2. The CDR3 loop spans 16 amino acids. CDR1 is MNHEY, CDR2 SVGEGT, per germline. With 6 bases clipped from V and 8 bases from J, the junction kept 8 bases outside the gene matches. The CDR3 DNA is TGTGCCAGCAGCCGGGGACTAGCGGGAGCATCAGGGGAGCTGTTTTTT. Its protein is CASSRGLAGASGELFF.

This clonotype was detected only a few times. The chain carries TRBV27 and TRBJ2-7, with D possibly being TRBD1 (5 bases). CDR1 and CDR2 (germline): MNHEY, SMNVEV (reference sequence). The CDR3 is 13 amino acids. Trimming stripped 5 bases from V and 4 bases from J, with 12 bases between. The DNA for the CDR3 is TGTGCCAGCAGTCAGGGCCTTGGATACGAGCAGTACTTC. Its translation: CASSQGLGYEQYF.

The chain employs TRBV27 and TRBJ1-5; D gene uncertain. There are 19 residues in the CDR3. Trimming took 5 bases from V and 2 from J, leaving 25 bases between them. Germline CDR1 is MNHEY and CDR2 is SMNVEV (reference sequence). The CDR3 is CASSPRGAGFSMGNQPQHF. For the CDR3, the DNA is TGTGCCAGCAGTCCGCGGGGAGCTGGTTTCTCTATGGGCAATCAGCCCCAGCATTTT.

The rearrangement joins TRBV5-6 to TRBJ1-4; 8 nucleotides line up with TRBD1. The CDR3 consists of 13 residues. CDR1 is SGHDT, CDR2 YYEEEE, per germline. V dropped 3 bases and J dropped 8; count of bases not matched to a gene: 3. Here the CDR3 reads CASSWTGSEKLFF. In DNA, the CDR3 is TGTGCCAGCAGCTGGACAGGGAGCGAAAAACTGTTTTTT.

The J gene is TRBJ2-6, the V gene TRBV12-3 or TRBV12-4; D gene ambiguous. V shed 7 bases and J shed 6 bases, with 16 bases lying between them. The CDR3 covers 15 residues. In nucleotides, the CDR3 is TGTGCCAGCACCTTCGACACGGTGAAGGCCAACGTCCTGACTTTC. Translated: CASTFDTVKANVLTF.

This clonotype appeared many times. CDR3 coding DNA: TGTGCCAGCAGCTTGGACGGGACAGGGCTCTACGAGCAGTACTTC. It codes for CASSLDGTGLYEQYF. This rearrangement joins TRBV5-6 to TRBJ2-7; 9 positions agree with TRBD1. Trimming at V came to 0 bases and at J to 3 bases, leaving 4 bases not matched to a gene. The CDR3 is 15 amino acids. Germline V CDR1 and CDR2: SGHDT, YYEEEE.

V and J are TRBV6-5 and TRBJ1-4; D gene uncertain. The CDR3 runs 14 residues. Per the germline V gene, CDR1 is MNHEY and CDR2 is SVGAGI. V was shortened by 2 bases and J by 7 bases, with 11 bases between the two germline ends. CDR3 sequence: CASSYPLMSEKLFF. Written as DNA, the CDR3 is TGTGCCAGCAGTTACCCCCTGATGAGTGAAAAACTGTTTTTT.

This clonotype was observed a handful of times. This rearrangement joins TRBV4-3 to TRBJ2-6; D unclear. This CDR3 contains 16 residues. Germline assignment: CDR1 LGHNA and CDR2 YSLEER. V dropped 1 base and J dropped 0 bases, with 7 bases sitting between them. The CDR3, as DNA: TGCGCCAGCAGCCAAGGAAGGATCTCTGGGGCCAACGTCCTGACTTTC. Translation gives CASSQGRISGANVLTF.

The sample holds many counts of this clonotype. V gene TRBV30 combines with J gene TRBJ2-7; D is unresolved. Per the germline V gene, CDR1 is GTSNPN and CDR2 is SVGIG (reference sequence). The CDR3 has 13 amino acids. V was shortened by 3 bases and J by 7 bases, with 16 bases between the two germline ends. CDR3 in amino acids: CAWRGPPVGEQYF. CDR3 in DNA: TGTGCCTGGAGAGGGCCACCCGTTGGGGAGCAGTACTTC.

The chain employs TRBV19 and TRBJ1-5; perhaps TRBD1 as D (6 bases). This CDR3 is 18 amino acids long. Trimming took 6 bases from V and 2 from J, leaving 23 bases between them. Germline assignment: CDR1 LNHDA and CDR2 SQIVND (reference sequence). In nucleotides, the CDR3 is TGTGCCAGTAGCCTAGGGACATCGGGAAGGATTGGCAATCAGCCCCAGCATTTT. Encoded protein: CASSLGTSGRIGNQPQHF. Full variable domain (rest looked up from reference TRBV19 and TRBJ1-5): DGGITQSPKYLFRKEGQNVTLSCEQNLNHDAMYWYRQDPGQGLRLIYYSQIVNDFQKGDIAEGYSVSREKKESFPLTVTSAQKNPTAFYLCASSLGTSGRIGNQPQHFGDGTRLSIL.

This clonotype was recorded at least ten times. V gene TRBV12-3 or TRBV12-4 combines with J gene TRBJ2-7, with TRBD1 as a possible D gene (6 bases). The germline V and J ends were trimmed by 4 bases and 5 bases, with 6 bases remaining between them. The length of the CDR3 is 11 residues. CDR3 DNA: TGTGCCAGCAGTTACAGGGACGAGCAGTACTTC. This sequence encodes CASSYRDEQYF.

This clonotype has more than one count but fewer than ten. In nucleotides, the CDR3 is TGTGCCAGCAGCCCAGGACGGGCCACAGATACGCAGTATTTT. This encodes CASSPGRATDTQYF. The J gene is TRBJ2-3, the V gene TRBV7-2; D gene unclear. CDR1 is SGHTA and CDR2 is FQGNSA in the germline V gene. V lost 5 bases, J lost 2 bases, and 11 bases lay in between. The CDR3 has 14 amino acids. Full variable domain (rest looked up from reference TRBV7-2 and TRBJ2-3): GAGVSQSPSNKVTEKGKDVELRCDPISGHTALYWYRQSLGQGLEFLIYFQGNSAPDKSGLPSDRFSAERTGGSVSTLTIQRTQQEDSAVYLCASSPGRATDTQYFGPGTRLTVL.

V gene TRBV24-1 combines with J gene TRBJ2-5, with a possible D match to TRBD1 (6 bases). CDR1 is KGHDR, CDR2 SFDVKD, per germline. CDR3 length: 14 amino acids. With 5 bases removed from V and 2 bases from J, the gap between germline ends came to 11 bases. As DNA, the CDR3 is TGTGCCACCAGTGTTGGGGGCGCACAAGAGACCCAGTACTTC. This gives the protein CATSVGGAQETQYF.

The rearrangement joins TRBV4-3 to TRBJ1-1; no definite D call. Germline V gene lookup returns CDR1 LGHNA and CDR2 YSLEER. CDR3 length equals 17 residues. V was shortened by 1 base and J by 0 bases, with 15 bases between the two germline ends. Here the CDR3 DNA reads TGCGCCAGCAGCCAAGTTAAATCCGGGCCGATGAACACTGAAGCTTTCTTT. Its translation is CASSQVKSGPMNTEAFF.

The chain combines TRBV12-3 or TRBV12-4 with TRBJ1-5; no definite D call. Trimming removed 1 base at V and 4 bases at J, with 5 bases between. The CDR3 has 13 residues. The CDR3 DNA is TGTGCCAGCAGTTTAGGGCAGAATCAGCCCCAGCATTTT. Translation: CASSLGQNQPQHF.

The chain combines TRBV11-1 with TRBJ1-4; no clear D gene. The CDR3 spans 14 residues. V shed 5 bases and J shed 3 bases, with 10 bases lying between them. From germline, CDR1 is SGHAT and CDR2 FQDESV (reference sequence). CDR3 coding DNA: TGTGCCAGCAGCCCGGACTCGGCTAATGAAAAACTGTTTTTT. Protein sequence: CASSPDSANEKLFF.

This clonotype is medium-sized within its sample. V and J are TRBV5-5 and TRBJ2-2; D is unclear. Deletions cut 5 bases from V and 4 bases from J, with 9 bases between. CDR3 length: 13 residues. Germline values: CDR1 SGHKS, CDR2 YYEKEE (reference sequence). The CDR3 DNA follows: TGTGCCAGCAGATTTAACCCCACCGGGGAGCTGTTTTTT. It translates to CASRFNPTGELFF.

V and J are TRBV19 and TRBJ1-6; D gene uncertain. V was shortened by 5 bases and J by 0 bases, with 5 bases between the two germline ends. This CDR3 spans 14 amino acids. Germline loops: CDR1 LNHDA, CDR2 SQIVND (reference sequence). CDR3 region: CASSVSSYNSPLHF. DNA for the CDR3: TGTGCCAGTAGTGTGAGCTCCTATAATTCACCCCTCCACTTT.

V is TRBV5-5 and J is TRBJ2-5; 9 nucleotides align to TRBD2. After removal of 3 bases from V and 5 bases from J, the junction contained 8 bases not matched to a gene. The CDR3 sequence is 15 residues long. The germline V gene encodes CDR1 SGHKS and CDR2 YYEKEE (reference sequence). The CDR3 sequence: CASSSAGGAGETQYF. For the CDR3, the DNA is TGTGCCAGCAGCTCCGCGGGGGGGGCTGGGGAGACCCAGTACTTC.

The V call is TRBV20-1, the J call TRBJ1-4, with D perhaps TRBD1 (6 bases). This CDR3 is 15 amino acids long. V gave up 1 base and J gave up 7 bases, with 16 bases separating them. Germline V lookup: CDR1 DFQATT, CDR2 SNEGSKA (reference sequence). DNA of the CDR3: TGCAGTGCTAGAGGCGACAGGCAAGAGTTTGAAAAACTGTTTTTT. This translates into CSARGDRQEFEKLFF.

The gene calls are TRBV6-1 and TRBJ2-5; D remains ambiguous. The length of the CDR3 is 13 residues. V lost 2 bases and J lost 5, with 9 bases in between. Germline values: CDR1 MNHNS, CDR2 SASEGT. The CDR3 nucleotides are TGTGCCAGCAGTGAAAGACATTCGGAGACCCAGTACTTC. Translation gives CASSERHSETQYF.